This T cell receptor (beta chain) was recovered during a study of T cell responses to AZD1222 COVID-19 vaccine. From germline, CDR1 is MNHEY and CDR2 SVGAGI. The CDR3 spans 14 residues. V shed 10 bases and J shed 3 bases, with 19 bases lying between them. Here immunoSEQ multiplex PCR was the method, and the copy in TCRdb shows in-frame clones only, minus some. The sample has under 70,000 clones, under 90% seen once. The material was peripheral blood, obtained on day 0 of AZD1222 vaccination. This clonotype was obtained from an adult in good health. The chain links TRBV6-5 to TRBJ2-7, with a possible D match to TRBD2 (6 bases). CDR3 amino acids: CATNLGGSNYEQYF. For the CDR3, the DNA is TGTGCCACCAATTTAGGAGGGAGCAACTACGAGCAGTACTTC.